Sequencing of this T cell receptor (beta chain) was carried out in a study of T cells after yellow fever vaccination. The germline V gene encodes CDR1 SGHAT and CDR2 FQNNGV. Trimming stripped 2 bases from V and 0 bases from J, with 18 bases between. The length of the CDR3 is 18 residues. TCRdb passed the 5' RACE reads through MiXCR, listing each CDR3 protein once. The table has more than 80,000 distinct CDR3 sequences, under 7% seen once. V gene TRBV11-2 combines with J gene TRBJ2-3; possible D gene TRBD2, 7 bases. The receptor's source is a man between 18 and 35 years old who received the YFV17D yellow fever vaccine. Sequencing used CD8+ T cells sorted from PBMCs, obtained 10 days after the yellow fever booster vaccination. The CDR3 spells CASSLKGGVGISTDTQYF. CDR3 DNA: TGTGCCAGCAGCTTAAAAGGGGGGGTTGGGATCAGCACAGATACGCAGTATTTT.